The next 27 T cell receptor beta chains were all read from a single sample in a study of T-cell memory formation after mild COVID-19. TCRdb redid the calling of the 5' RACE reads with MiXCR, one entry per CDR3 protein. Of about 360,000 distinct CDR3 sequences in the sample, approximately 14% were seen once. Input material: PBMCs or a T cell subset sorted from them (not recorded which). The receptors shown here come from a man aged 18 to 30 who had mild COVID-19 (a few samples of this study predate the infection). Cell type and time point are not known.

The V and J genes are TRBV4-2 and TRBJ2-2; the match to TRBD2 covers 12 bases. V lost 1 base to trimming and J lost 0 bases; unmatched junction nucleotides: 6. The CDR3 covers 19 residues. In germline, CDR1 is LGHNA, CDR2 YNFKEQ. CDR3 nucleotides: TGTGCCAGCAGCCAAGTCGCCGGACTAGCGGGGACGAACACCGGGGAGCTGTTTTTT. Its protein is CASSQVAGLAGTNTGELFF.

This clonotype was seen many times. The chain recombines TRBV5-1 with TRBJ2-5; tentatively, D is TRBD1 or TRBD2 (5 bases each). The V gene's germline CDR1 is SGHRS and CDR2 YFSETQ. This CDR3 has 14 residues. Trimming removed 4 bases at V and 1 base at J, with 11 bases between. CDR3: CASSQIGGQETQYF. The CDR3 nucleotides read TGCGCCAGCAGCCAGATTGGGGGCCAAGAGACCCAGTACTTC.

This rearrangement joins TRBV10-3 to TRBJ1-2, with 7 nucleotides matching TRBD1. Germline CDR1 and CDR2: ENHRY and SYGVKD. V shed 6 bases and J 7 bases; nucleotides not matched to a gene: 11. This CDR3 region has 14 residues. This CDR3 is CAISSGQAASGYTF. In DNA form, the CDR3 reads TGTGCCATCAGCTCCGGACAGGCGGCTAGTGGCTACACCTTC.

J is TRBJ2-1 and V is TRBV19; D possibly uses TRBD1 or TRBD2 (5 bases each). The V end lost 0 bases, the J end lost 8 bases, and 5 bases lay between the germline ends. The CDR3 sequence is 12 residues long. The germline V gene has CDR1 LNHDA and CDR2 SQIVND (reference sequence). The CDR3 here is CASSIEGDEQFF. The CDR3 coding sequence is TGTGCCAGTAGTATAGAGGGGGATGAGCAGTTCTTC.

This clonotype has more than one count but fewer than ten. The J gene is TRBJ2-1, the V gene TRBV7-3, with 10 positions matching TRBD2. Germline loops: CDR1 SGHTA, CDR2 FQGTGA. V gave up 4 bases and J gave up 4 bases; unmatched junction bases: 4. This CDR3 has 15 amino acids. The CDR3: CASSSGTSVYNEQFF. CDR3 DNA sequence: TGTGCCAGCAGCTCAGGGACTAGCGTTTACAATGAGCAGTTCTTC.

The table lists this clonotype with many counts. The gene calls are TRBV5-6 and TRBJ2-5, with D unresolved. V lost 0 bases, J lost 6 bases, and 9 bases lay in between. There are 13 residues in the CDR3. Germline V gene data show CDR1 as SGHDT and CDR2 as YYEEEE. The CDR3 sequence is CASSLDMVKTQYF. The DNA for the CDR3 is TGTGCCAGCAGCTTGGACATGGTTAAGACCCAGTACTTC.

The chain links TRBV4-2 to TRBJ2-7; TRBD1 is a possible D gene (5 bases). CDR1 is LGHNA and CDR2 is YNFKEQ in the germline V gene. With 3 bases removed from V and 8 bases from J, the gap between germline ends came to 11 bases. This CDR3 spans 12 amino acids. CDR3 amino acids: CASSHLDKKQYV. The CDR3 DNA follows: TGTGCCAGCAGCCATCTGGACAAGAAGCAGTACGTC.

The genes are TRBV7-9 and TRBJ1-1, with a possible D match to TRBD1 (5 bases). The V gene lost 3 bases and the J gene lost 6 bases, with 8 bases spanning the gap. Germline CDR1 is SEHNR and CDR2 is FQNEAQ (reference sequence). This CDR3 comprises 12 residues. The CDR3 coding sequence is TGTGCCAGCAGCTTGGAAGGGGCTGAAGCTTTCTTT. It translates to CASSLEGAEAFF.

This sequence joins TRBV6-5 and TRBJ2-7, with 9 bases aligning to TRBD1. Germline CDR1 reads MNHEY; CDR2 reads SVGAGI. The CDR3 extends over 15 amino acids. Trimming cost V 11 bases and J 2 bases; bases outside gene matches: 13. The CDR3 DNA sequence: TGTGCCCTCCCCCTCGTCCGGGACAGGGCCTACGAGCAGTACGTC. It translates to CALPLVRDRAYEQYV.

The V gene is TRBV27, the J gene TRBJ1-2, with D maybe TRBD1 (5 bases). V was trimmed by 7 bases and J by 2 bases, leaving 14 bases between them. Germline-derived CDR1 and CDR2 are MNHEY and SMNVEV (reference sequence). This CDR3 is built from 14 residues. The CDR3 reads CASTPRDGNYGYTF. CDR3 coding DNA: TGTGCCAGCACCCCAAGGGACGGAAACTATGGCTACACCTTC.

The chain couples TRBV5-6 to TRBJ2-5; TRBD1 is a possible D gene (5 bases). Trimming left V 4 bases short and J 0 bases short, with 13 bases between. CDR1 is SGHDT, CDR2 YYEEEE, per germline. The CDR3 has 15 amino acids. The CDR3 coding sequence is TGTGCCAGCAGCAGACGGACACCGTACCAAGAGACCCAGTACTTC. Its protein product is CASSRRTPYQETQYF.

The table lists this clonotype with a few counts. This chain connects TRBV12-3 or TRBV12-4 to TRBJ2-3, with 15 nucleotides matching TRBD2. J gave up 3 bases and V 4 bases, and 2 bases lay outside the gene matches. The CDR3 has 16 residues. CDR3 amino acids: CASSSGTSGGTDTQYF. Here the CDR3 DNA reads TGTGCCAGCAGTTCCGGGACTAGCGGGGGGACAGATACGCAGTATTTT.

This clonotype was recorded many times. The chain couples TRBV12-3 or TRBV12-4 to TRBJ2-7; 10 positions agree with TRBD1. This CDR3 spans 14 amino acids. V dropped 6 bases and J dropped 5; count of bases not matched to a gene: 7. The CDR3 DNA sequence: TGTGCCAGCAGCCGGGACAGGGGCTTCCACGAGCAGTACTTC. It translates to CASSRDRGFHEQYF.

The rearrangement joins TRBV19 to TRBJ2-2; D not certain. V was shortened by 11 bases and J by 3 bases, with 7 bases between the two germline ends. The CDR3 runs to 11 residues. CDR1 and CDR2 from the germline V gene are LNHDA and SQIVND (reference sequence). Written as DNA, the CDR3 is TGTGCCCGGCGAGACACCGGGGAGCTGTTTTTT. It codes for CARRDTGELFF.

This CDR3 reads CSAGRRGVHNEQFF. As DNA, the CDR3 is TGCAGTGCTGGCCGGCGGGGGGTCCACAATGAGCAGTTCTTC. The chain recombines TRBV20-1 with TRBJ2-1, with 8 bases fitting TRBD2. This CDR3 region has 14 residues. Germline-derived CDR1 and CDR2 are DFQATT and SNEGSKA (reference sequence). Trimming cost V 5 bases and J 5 bases; bases outside gene matches: 8.

This clonotype was found a few times. This chain connects TRBV27 to TRBJ2-5, with TRBD2 matching over 12 bases. Germline V lookup: CDR1 MNHEY, CDR2 SMNVEV (reference sequence). The V gene end was trimmed by 3 bases and the J gene end by 6 bases; junction bases not matched to a gene: 8. The CDR3 consists of 16 residues. CDR3 in amino acids: CASSLLLAGGPQTQYF. The DNA of the CDR3 is TGTGCCAGCAGTTTGCTGCTAGCGGGGGGGCCACAGACCCAGTACTTC.

The chain carries TRBV7-8 and TRBJ2-5; 7 bases line up with TRBD2. Germline CDR1 reads SGHVS; CDR2 reads FQNEAQ. The length of the CDR3 is 16 residues. V shed 5 bases, J shed 4 bases, and the junction held 13 bases outside the gene matches. CDR3 nucleotides: TGTGCCAGCAGCCCTAGACTCGACCCGGGAGGAGAGACCCAGTACTTC. Its protein product is CASSPRLDPGGETQYF.

The rearrangement links TRBV20-1 to TRBJ2-7; possibly TRBD1 or TRBD2 for D (6 bases each). Germline V CDR1 and CDR2: DFQATT, SNEGSKA (reference sequence). This CDR3 has 15 residues. V was trimmed by 7 bases and J by 2 bases, leaving 21 bases between them. In DNA, the CDR3 is TGCAGTGTTACACCGGGGGCGGGTACCACCTACGAGCAGTACGTC. Its translation is CSVTPGAGTTYEQYV.

The CDR3 reads CASSPQPSWETQYF. CDR3 bases: TGTGCCAGCAGCCCTCAGCCCAGCTGGGAGACCCAGTACTTC. The chain couples TRBV7-9 to TRBJ2-5; D is unresolved. There are 14 residues in the CDR3. V was shortened by 5 bases and J by 5 bases, with 15 bases between the two germline ends. CDR1 is SEHNR, CDR2 FQNEAQ, per germline (reference sequence).

This clonotype has a handful of counts. V and J are TRBV27 and TRBJ1-5; D remains unclear. V lost 4 bases, J lost 0 bases, and 13 bases lay in between. Germline V CDR1 and CDR2: MNHEY, SMNVEV (reference sequence). The CDR3 covers 16 residues. Here the CDR3 reads CASSSTQDYSNQPQHF. In nucleotides, the CDR3 is TGTGCCAGCAGTTCGACGCAGGATTATAGCAATCAGCCCCAGCATTTT.

The genes are TRBV6-2 or TRBV6-3 and TRBJ2-7, with D unclear. The CDR3 has 11 amino acids. With 8 bases removed from V and 6 bases from J, the gap between germline ends came to 11 bases. Germline assignment: CDR1 MNHEY and CDR2 SVGEGT. The CDR3 spells CASGPVLEQYV. The CDR3 bases are TGTGCCAGCGGTCCAGTACTCGAGCAGTACGTC.

The rearrangement links TRBV7-2 to TRBJ2-5; D not certain. This CDR3 contains 12 residues. Trimming shortened V by 4 bases and J by 8 bases, and 11 bases separated the two germline ends. Germline V lookup: CDR1 SGHTA, CDR2 FQGNSA. CDR3 in amino acids: CASSSQPRTQYF. The CDR3 DNA sequence: TGTGCCAGCAGCTCCCAGCCACGCACCCAGTACTTC.

A few counts support this clonotype. The chain is built from TRBV14 and TRBJ1-3; 10 bases fit TRBD1. Germline assignment: CDR1 SGHDN and CDR2 FVKESK. The CDR3 consists of 18 residues. V trimming: 5 bases; J trimming: 0 bases; junction bases outside the gene matches: 10. The CDR3 is CASSVTGTGVFSGNTIYF. CDR3 sequence (DNA): TGTGCCAGCAGCGTAACCGGGACAGGGGTTTTCTCTGGAAACACCATATATTTT.

This clonotype turned up a few times. The rearrangement links TRBV20-1 to TRBJ1-1; 9 nucleotides line up with TRBD1. V was clipped by 3 bases and J by 1 base; unmatched bases: 9. This CDR3 has 16 amino acids. Germline CDR1 DFQATT, CDR2 SNEGSKA (reference sequence). The CDR3 nucleotides read TGCAGTGCTAGGAATACAGGGGGCTCGGCGAACACTGAAGCTTTCTTT. It specifies CSARNTGGSANTEAFF.

This clonotype was recorded only once. The CDR3 region is CSARAGGADTEAFF. As DNA, the CDR3 is TGCAGTGCTCGCGCAGGGGGCGCGGACACTGAAGCTTTCTTT. The rearrangement joins TRBV20-1 to TRBJ1-1, with 8 bases that match TRBD1. Germline V gene sequence: CDR1 DFQATT, CDR2 SNEGSKA (reference sequence). V lost 5 bases and J lost 3; bases outside the gene matches: 8. This CDR3 contains 14 residues.

V usage is TRBV12-3 or TRBV12-4 and J usage is TRBJ1-1, with a tentative D call TRBD1 (5 bases). CDR3 size: 15 residues. The V end lost 7 bases, the J end lost 0 bases, and 15 bases lay between the germline ends. CDR3 DNA sequence: TGTGCCAGCAACGCTCAGACGGGACTGAACACTGAAGCTTTCTTT. Translation gives CASNAQTGLNTEAFF.

This clonotype was detected only a few times. The V and J genes are TRBV7-2 and TRBJ2-7; TRBD2 might be the D (5 bases). The germline V gene encodes CDR1 SGHTA and CDR2 FQGNSA. V lost 2 bases and J lost 3, with 11 bases in between. The CDR3 contains 14 residues. CDR3 amino acids: CASSLNGKNYEQYF. In nucleotides, the CDR3 is TGTGCCAGCAGCTTAAACGGGAAGAACTACGAGCAGTACTTC.